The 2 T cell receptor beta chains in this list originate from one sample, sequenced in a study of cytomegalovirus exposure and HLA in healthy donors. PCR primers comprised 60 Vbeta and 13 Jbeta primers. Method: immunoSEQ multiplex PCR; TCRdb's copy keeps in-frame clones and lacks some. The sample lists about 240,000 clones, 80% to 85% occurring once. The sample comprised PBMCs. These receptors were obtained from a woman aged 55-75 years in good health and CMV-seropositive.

CDR3 region: CASAGQGRYEQYF. The CDR3 DNA reads TGTGCCAGTGCAGGACAGGGGAGGTACGAGCAGTACTTC. This chain uses TRBV9 with TRBJ2-7; 9 bases map to TRBD1. The CDR3 contains 13 residues. The germline CDR1 and CDR2 sequences are SGDLS and YYNGEE. The junction had 7 bases not matched to a gene; V was cut back by 8 bases and J by 4 bases.

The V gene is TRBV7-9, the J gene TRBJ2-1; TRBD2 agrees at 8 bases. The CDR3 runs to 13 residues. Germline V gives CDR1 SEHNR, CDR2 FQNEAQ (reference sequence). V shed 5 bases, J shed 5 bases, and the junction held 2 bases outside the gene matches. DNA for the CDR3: TGTGCCAGCAGCCCCGGGGGGGACAATGAGCAGTTCTTC. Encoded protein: CASSPGGDNEQFF.